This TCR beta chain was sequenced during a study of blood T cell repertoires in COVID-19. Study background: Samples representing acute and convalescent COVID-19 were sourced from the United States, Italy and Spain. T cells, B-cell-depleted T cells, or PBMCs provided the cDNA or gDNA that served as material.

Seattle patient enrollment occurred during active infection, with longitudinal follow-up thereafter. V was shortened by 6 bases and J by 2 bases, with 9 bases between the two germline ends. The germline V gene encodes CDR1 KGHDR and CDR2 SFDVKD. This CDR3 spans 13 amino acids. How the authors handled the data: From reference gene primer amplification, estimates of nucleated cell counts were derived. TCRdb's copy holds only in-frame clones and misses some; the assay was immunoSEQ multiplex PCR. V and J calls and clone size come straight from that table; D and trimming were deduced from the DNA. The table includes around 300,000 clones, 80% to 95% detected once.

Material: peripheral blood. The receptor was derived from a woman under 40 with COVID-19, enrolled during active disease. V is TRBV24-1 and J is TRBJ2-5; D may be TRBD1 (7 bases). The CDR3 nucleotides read TGTGCCACCAGTCCAGGGGGGCAAGAGACCCAGTACTTC. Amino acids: CATSPGGQETQYF.